This T cell receptor (beta chain) was captured in a study of blood T cell repertoires in COVID-19. The overall study: Samples of COVID-19 (acute and convalescent) were obtained from the United States, Italy and Spain. PBMCs, B-cell-depleted T cells, or T cells provided the cDNA or gDNA that made up the material.

Authors' methods: Estimates of nucleated cell counts were drawn from the amplification of reference gene primers. Assay: immunoSEQ multiplex PCR; the TCRdb copy retains only in-frame clones and omits some. The DNA gave D and trimming, while V, J and clone size come from that table. The sample lists around 58,000 clones, roughly 90% occurring once. This CDR3 comprises 15 residues. CDR1 LNHNV and CDR2 YYDKDF come from the germline V gene (reference sequence). The ends were cut back, 0 bases at V and 3 bases at J, with 8 bases in the middle. The sequence was obtained from a human donor with active COVID-19. The donor label of this sample is uncertain. Material for sequencing was peripheral blood. The V and J genes are TRBV15 and TRBJ2-2; D is unclear. Here the CDR3 DNA reads TGTGCCACCAGCAGAGAAGGCACAGACACCGGGGAGCTGTTTTTT. Its translation: CATSREGTDTGELFF.